This TCR beta chain was sequenced in a study of T cell repertoires in cytomegalovirus infection. TCRdb reprocessed the reads with MiXCR, giving one entry per CDR3 protein. The table has about 920,000 distinct CDR3 sequences, approximately 31% seen once. The CDR3 is made up of 14 amino acids. V was clipped by 6 bases and J by 0 bases, with 9 bases between them. The germline V gene encodes CDR1 WSHSY and CDR2 SAAADI. This clonotype was found a few times. Its antigen is unknown. V and J are TRBV10-2 and TRBJ2-1, with unresolved D. Sequenced material: cultured CD8+ T cells from PBMCs, taken from culture after CMV antigen stimulation. This receptor was identified in a human donor in good health (CMV status not recorded). Some clones in this sample may be carry-over from other donors' samples. In nucleotides, the CDR3 is TGCGCCAGCAGCGTAGAGAGCTCCTACAATGAGCAGTTCTTC. As protein: CASSVESSYNEQFF.